The clone carrying this T cell receptor (beta chain) was observed at least ten times. With 0 bases removed from V and 7 bases from J, the gap between germline ends came to 9 bases. Per the germline V gene, CDR1 is GTSNPN and CDR2 is SVGIG (reference sequence). The length of the CDR3 is 12 residues. Assembly of TCR beta libraries relied on iRepertoire HTBI primers together with Arm-PCR of CDR3 regions. Each CDR3 protein is one row after TCRdb ran MiXCR on the multiplex PCR reads. The table has 360,000 or so distinct CDR3 sequences, over 15% seen once. The time point: newly diagnosed GD, antithyroid drugs for less than 3 months. Scientists built the TCR library using RNA that was extracted from PBMCs. The data stem from a study of regulatory T cells in long-lasting Graves disease. This same sample was also taken into another study, of T cells in Graves' hyperthyroidism and ophthalmopathy. As that study records: Thyroid ultrasound and orbital computed tomography, with clinical symptoms and serum thyroxine and TRAb, informed diagnoses. Researchers ran a first-round RT-PCR on the TCR CDR3 using the HTBI primer set. Within blood appeared most thyroid clonotypes that had expanded above 0.001. Researchers report that a 13 V-J model separated ophthalmopathy from stable hyperthyroidism.

The sequence came from a man in his forties with Graves disease. The specimen comprised peripheral blood mononuclear cells (PBMCs), sampled at new diagnosis, from a patient treated with antithyroid drugs. The genes are TRBV30 and TRBJ1-2, with D uncertain. The DNA for the CDR3 is TGTGCCTGGAGTGTACGGAGCGTTGGCTACACCTTC. Translating gives CAWSVRSVGYTF.